These T cell receptor beta chains were read from a single sample in a study of cytomegalovirus exposure and HLA in healthy donors. Profiling relied on immunoSEQ multiplex PCR, and the TCRdb table lists in-frame clones only, not all of them. Here the sample spans about 280,000 clones, over 75% being singletons. The sequenced sample was PBMCs. The origin of the receptors is a woman younger than 30 in good health and CMV-seronegative. CDR3s include the opening cysteine and the closing phenylalanine or tryptophan. The order of the fields is clone size, V gene, J gene, D gene, CDR3 protein, CDR3 DNA. A D gene is named only where the DNA matches it firmly. Where a row states a size, it is once, few, many or the class of an expanded clone; other rows omit it.

-	TRBV14	TRBJ2-7	-	CASSQDLSGEQYF	TGTGCCAGCAGCCAAGATTTGTCGGGCGAGCAGTACTTC
-	TRBV5-3	TRBJ2-2	TRBD1	CARSPGQLLNTGELFF	TGTGCCAGAAGCCCGGGACAGTTACTAAACACCGGGGAGCTGTTTTTT
-	TRBV28	TRBJ1-2	-	CASSLYRGGSYGYTF	TGTGCCAGCAGTTTATATAGGGGGGGATCCTATGGCTACACCTTC
-	TRBV27	TRBJ2-3	TRBD2	CASISGSTDTQYF	TGTGCCAGCATTAGCGGGAGTACAGATACGCAGTATTTT
-	TRBV25-1	TRBJ2-3	-	CASSVRRGQDTQYF	TGTGCCAGCAGTGTACGCCGCGGTCAAGATACGCAGTATTTT
-	TRBV28	TRBJ1-4	-	CASSFAGALFF	TGTGCCAGCAGTTTTGCGGGGGCCCTGTTTTTT
few	TRBV5-6	TRBJ2-7	TRBD1	CASSLYGQGTYEQYF	TGTGCCAGCAGCTTGTACGGACAGGGAACCTACGAGCAGTACTTC
-	TRBV13	TRBJ2-5	-	CASSLRQETQYF	TGTGCCAGCAGCTTACGGCAAGAGACCCAGTACTTC
few	TRBV9	TRBJ1-6	TRBD1	CASSVGGTGGNSPLHF	TGTGCCAGCAGCGTAGGAGGGACAGGAGGAAATTCACCCCTCCACTTT
-	TRBV11-2	TRBJ2-7	-	CASSTLQGSNNEQYF	TGTGCCAGCAGCACCCTACAGGGCTCCAATAACGAGCAGTACTTC
-	TRBV4-1	TRBJ2-7	TRBD2	CASSQTGLAGHQSYEQYF	TGCGCCAGCAGCCAAACGGGACTAGCGGGCCATCAGTCCTACGAGCAGTACTTC
-	TRBV10-3	TRBJ2-7	-	CAIRGPYEQYF	TGTGCCATCAGGGGCCCTTACGAGCAGTACTTC
once	TRBV27	TRBJ2-2	-	CASRTFGTKDTGELFF	TGTGCCAGCAGAACCTTTGGGACAAAAGACACCGGGGAGCTGTTTTTT
-	TRBV5-4	TRBJ1-2	-	CASSLARPGNYGYTF	TGTGCCAGCAGCTTGGCTAGGCCAGGGAACTATGGCTACACCTTC
once	TRBV7-6	TRBJ2-1	TRBD2	CASSTRLAGGSDEQFF	TGTGCCAGCAGCACCCGACTAGCGGGAGGTTCGGATGAGCAGTTCTTC
-	TRBV5-4	TRBJ2-7	TRBD1	CATFGGGQGLYEQYF	TGTGCGACCTTTGGGGGGGGACAGGGCCTCTACGAGCAGTACTTC
-	TRBV7-2	TRBJ2-5	-	CASSYQGLDLQETQYF	TGTGCCAGCAGCTACCAGGGGCTAGACCTACAAGAGACCCAGTACTTC
once	TRBV11-2	TRBJ1-5	-	CASSPQGLGQPQHF	TGTGCCAGCAGCCCCCAGGGGTTGGGTCAGCCCCAGCATTTT
once	TRBV28	TRBJ2-3	TRBD2	CASSRIAGRTADTQYF	TGTGCCAGCAGTCGGATAGCGGGACGAACAGCAGATACGCAGTATTTT
-	TRBV5-6	TRBJ1-1	-	CASSLALGQNTEAFF	TGTGCCAGCAGCTTGGCCCTTGGACAGAACACTGAAGCTTTCTTT
-	TRBV2	TRBJ1-2	TRBD1	CASSGDRVGYGYTF	TGTGCCAGCAGTGGGGACAGGGTTGGCTATGGCTACACCTTC
-	TRBV18	TRBJ1-1	-	CASSPGQLNTEAFF	TGTGCCAGCTCACCTGGACAGCTGAACACTGAAGCTTTCTTT
few	TRBV21-1	TRBJ2-7	-	CARVKHEQYF	TGTGCCAGGGTTAAGCACGAGCAGTACTTC
-	TRBV9	TRBJ2-5	-	CASSTSDRGGKTQYF	TGTGCCAGCAGCACCTCAGACCGGGGCGGGAAGACCCAGTACTTC
-	TRBV15	TRBJ1-1	TRBD1	CATSRDPGQGKGPEAFF	TGTGCCACCAGCAGAGATCCGGGACAGGGGAAGGGACCTGAAGCTTTCTTT
-	TRBV6-5	TRBJ2-5	-	CASSNSGSLREYF	TGTGCCAGCTCGAATTCAGGGTCCCTTAGGGAGTACTTC
-	TRBV28	TRBJ2-7	-	CASSTRAGQPYEQYF	TGTGCCAGCAGTACCCGGGCCGGACAACCCTACGAGCAGTACTTC
-	TRBV20-1	TRBJ2-1	-	CSARTFNEQFF	TGCAGTGCTAGGACTTTCAATGAGCAGTTCTTC
-	TRBV9	TRBJ2-1	TRBD2	CASSSPSGDSYNEQFF	TGTGCCAGCAGCTCCCCTAGCGGGGACTCCTACAATGAGCAGTTCTTC
-	TRBV19	TRBJ2-7	-	CASSVTESDYEQYF	TGTGCCAGTAGTGTGACAGAGAGCGACTACGAGCAGTACTTC